This T cell receptor beta chain was documented in a study of vaccination and CD4 T cells after COVID-19. Study information: The convalescents included six males and four females, and among them two were Hispanic while seven were Caucasian. Investigators took post-vaccine samples a median roughly 73 days after dose two, within a range of 14 to 241.

Per germline, CDR1 GTSNPN and CDR2 SVGIG (reference sequence). With 4 bases clipped from V and 4 bases from J, the junction kept 5 bases outside the gene matches. CDR3 length: 13 amino acids. A word on this clonotype: Antigen specificity is unknown.

Researchers used the Oncomine TCR Beta short-read assay to sequence DNA from cultured CD4+ T cells. TCRdb fed the PCR reads into MiXCR, producing one record per CDR3 protein. Of around 13,000 distinct CDR3 sequences in the sample, around 26% were seen once. Treatment specified: roughly 11-day PBMC culture with coronavirus spike peptide pools or control peptides (ViraFEST assay). Under the ViraFEST approach, antigen-specific T cells were expanded with peptide pools and TCRs subsequently sequenced. This clonotype originated in a human donor who had recovered from COVID-19. The chain couples TRBV30 to TRBJ2-3; 7 bases match TRBD1. The specimen sequenced was CD4+ T cells from blood, cultured in vitro. This CDR3 is CAWNNRGADTQYF. The CDR3 DNA sequence: TGTGCCTGGAATAACAGGGGCGCAGATACGCAGTATTTT.